This entry features one T cell receptor (beta chain) sequence. Its antigen is still unknown. The junction and the germline gene differ at one end; a read error may be behind it. The sample is drawn from a study of blood T cells in healthy people across ages. The wider study: There was about one barcoded beta molecule captured by template switching per two T cells. Whole-study results and caveats: Observed TCR beta diversity per million T cells went down as age went up. This fall followed a roughly linear course with age.

Germline loops: CDR1 MNHEY, CDR2 SVGEGT. This CDR3 is built from 13 residues. A second PCR, run for roughly 7 to 11 cycles, used a sample-barcoded 5' primer plus a J-beta primer mix. CDR3-containing paired-end reads numbering at least 2.5 million came from each sample. In TCRdb, the 5' RACE reads were re-called with MiXCR into one record per CDR3 protein. The table includes about 1.5 million distinct CDR3 sequences, 35% to 45% detected once. Samples each had at least 5.5 micrograms of total RNA extracted. This chain joins TRBV6-2 or TRBV6-3 and TRBJ1-2, with D maybe TRBD1 (6 bases). The TCR comes from a woman aged 18-29 years in good health. Sequences were obtained from blood. The CDR3 reads CASSDGTLYGDTF. Written as DNA, the CDR3 is TGTGCCAGCAGTGACGGGACACTCTATGGCGACACCTTC.